These T cell receptor beta chains were read from a single sample in a study of blood T cell repertoires in COVID-19. Profiling relied on immunoSEQ multiplex PCR, and the TCRdb table lists in-frame clones only, not all of them. The sample holds approximately 67,000 clones, 80% to 90% seen once. The sequenced material came from peripheral blood. These receptors were taken from a man aged 45 to 65 with active COVID-19. The CDR3 runs from the conserved cysteine through the conserved F or W. D genes are given only for firm matches. The listing skips clone size in some rows; elsewhere it reads once, few, many or a size class.

V,D,size,J,DNA,CDR3
TRBV3-1/TRBV3-2,-,-,TRBJ1-1,TGTGCCAGCAGCCTATACATGAACACTGAAGCTTTCTTT,CASSLYMNTEAFF
TRBV4-2,-,-,TRBJ1-6,TGTGCCAGCAGCCAAGAACCACAGGGTATTAATTCACCCCTCCACTTT,CASSQEPQGINSPLHF
TRBV13,-,-,TRBJ1-2,TGTGCCAGCACCCAGGGGCTCTATGGCTACACCTTC,CASTQGLYGYTF
TRBV4-3,TRBD2,-,TRBJ2-7,TGCGCCAGCAGCCAGGTCGCGACTAGCGGGTTATACGAGCAGTACTTC,CASSQVATSGLYEQYF
TRBV9,-,few,TRBJ2-2,TGTGCCAGCAGCCCACGGACTCCTGGGAACACCGGGGAGCTGTTTTTT,CASSPRTPGNTGELFF
TRBV5-6,-,-,TRBJ2-1,TGTGCCAGCAGCCGGCGACTAGTAGGAGTTTATGAGCAGTTCTTC,CASSRRLVGVYEQFF
TRBV29-1,TRBD2,once,TRBJ2-7,TGCAGCGTTCTTGGACTAGCGGGACTGAAGCAGTACTTC,CSVLGLAGLKQYF
TRBV7-8,TRBD1,-,TRBJ2-7,TGTGCCAGCAGCTTAGCCTGGACAGGCCCCCAAGGGGAGCAGTACTTC,CASSLAWTGPQGEQYF
TRBV5-8,-,-,TRBJ2-7,TGTGCCAGCAACCCTACAGGGACCAACTCCTACGAGCAGTACTTC,CASNPTGTNSYEQYF
TRBV11-1,-,-,TRBJ2-7,TGTGCCAGCAGCTTAGATCCTACAGCCACCTACGAGCAGTACTTC,CASSLDPTATYEQYF
TRBV6-5,TRBD2,-,TRBJ2-7,TGTGCCAGCAGTCTCAGCGGGAGGGGCGAGCAGTACTTC,CASSLSGRGEQYF
TRBV6-2/TRBV6-3,TRBD2,-,TRBJ2-1,TGTGCCAGCAGTTCCGGGACTAGCGGGAGAGGGAAGGGTGAGCAGTTCTTC,CASSSGTSGRGKGEQFF
TRBV5-6,TRBD2,few,TRBJ2-7,TGTGCCAGCAGCTTGGCGGGAGGGGCCCACTACGAGCAGTACTTC,CASSLAGGAHYEQYF
TRBV7-9,TRBD2,-,TRBJ2-1,TGTGCCAGCAGCCCTCTAGCGGGAGGGAATGAGCAGTTCTTC,CASSPLAGGNEQFF
TRBV19,-,-,TRBJ2-7,TGTGCCAGTAGCGAACAGTACGGGGAGCTCTACTTC,CASSEQYGELYF
TRBV4-1,TRBD2,once,TRBJ2-1,TGCGCCAGCAGCCAAGCTGGGACTACCAATGAGCAGTTCTTC,CASSQAGTTNEQFF
TRBV18,-,-,TRBJ2-6,TGTGCCAGCTCACCAAACTCGCGAGCCTCTGGGGCCAACGTCCTGACTTTC,CASSPNSRASGANVLTF
TRBV27,TRBD1,-,TRBJ2-5,TGTGCCAGCAGTCGAAAGACAGGGGGCGAGGAGACCCAGTACTTC,CASSRKTGGEETQYF
TRBV9,-,-,TRBJ1-6,TGTGCCAGCAGCCCAGAAGGGGTAAATTCACCCCTCCACTTT,CASSPEGVNSPLHF
TRBV6-2/TRBV6-3,TRBD1,-,TRBJ1-6,TGTGCCAGCAGTCCAGCCGGGACAGGGAATTCACCCCTCCACTTT,CASSPAGTGNSPLHF
TRBV18,-,-,TRBJ1-1,TGTGCCAGCTCACGGGAGGGGATCGGCAGCGGGTACACTGAAGCTTTCTTT,CASSREGIGSGYTEAFF
TRBV30,TRBD2,-,TRBJ2-7,TGTGCCTGGAGTGTCGCACTAGCGGGACTGACCTACGAGCAGTACTTC,CAWSVALAGLTYEQYF
TRBV20-1,TRBD1,once,TRBJ2-5,TGCAGTGCTAGTGTTAGGGGGCTTGAAGAGACCCAGTACTTC,CSASVRGLEETQYF
TRBV11-2,-,few,TRBJ1-1,TGTGCCAGCAGCCTCAAGCTGAACACTGAAGCTTTCTTT,CASSLKLNTEAFF
TRBV3-1/TRBV3-2,-,-,TRBJ2-1,TGTGCCAGCAGCCCGGGGACACCCCATAGGCCTCGCAATGAGCAGTTCTTC,CASSPGTPHRPRNEQFF
TRBV6-2/TRBV6-3,-,-,TRBJ2-3,TGTGCCAGCAGTTACTCGGGGGGGGCCACAGATACGCAGTATTTT,CASSYSGGATDTQYF
TRBV5-1,TRBD2,-,TRBJ2-1,TGCGCCAGCAGCTTGGCATTAGCGGGACCCTCGGGCGGAAATGAGCAGTTCTTC,CASSLALAGPSGGNEQFF
TRBV5-1,TRBD1,-,TRBJ1-4,TGCGCCAGCAGCTTGGAACCGACAGGGGGCGTTGAAAAACTGTTTTTT,CASSLEPTGGVEKLFF
TRBV5-6,-,-,TRBJ1-1,TGTGCCAGCAGCCCTCGGGACACCAACATGAACACTGAAGCTTTCTTT,CASSPRDTNMNTEAFF
TRBV3-1/TRBV3-2,-,-,TRBJ1-1,TGTGCCAGCAGCCAAGGGGGGGACACTGAAGCTTTCTTT,CASSQGGDTEAFF
TRBV7-9,TRBD2,-,TRBJ2-3,TGTGCCAGCAGCTTAGGTTCTAGCGGGATTGGAGATACGCAGTATTTT,CASSLGSSGIGDTQYF